This T cell receptor beta chain emerged from a study of T-cell memory formation after mild COVID-19. Germline-derived CDR1 and CDR2 are SGHTA and FQGNSA. Trimming removed 3 bases from V and 4 bases from J, with 6 bases in between. The CDR3 extends over 13 amino acids. TCRdb independently ran MiXCR on the 5' RACE reads; one entry per CDR3 protein. The sample holds some 600,000 distinct CDR3 sequences, roughly a sixth seen once. The V call is TRBV7-2, the J call TRBJ2-2; D may be TRBD1 (5 bases). This receptor was taken from an adult woman who had mild COVID-19 (a few samples of this study predate the infection). Cell type and time point are not known. The specimen sequenced was PBMCs or a T cell subset sorted from them (not recorded which). CDR3 in DNA: TGTGCCAGCAGCTTCAGGGTCACCGGGGAGCTGTTTTTT. Translation gives CASSFRVTGELFF.